The 25 T cell receptor beta chains below come from one sample, sequenced in a study of blood T cell repertoires in COVID-19. Clones were read by immunoSEQ multiplex PCR, and TCRdb kept only the in-frame ones, dropping some. The sample lists 50,000 to 60,000 clones; about 88% were seen once. The sequencing input was peripheral blood. Receptor source: a human donor in a cohort sampled during active COVID-19.

Turning to this clone: Other DNA sequences of this sample code for an identical CDR3. This chain joins TRBV5-1 and TRBJ1-2, with 10 bases that match TRBD1. This CDR3 has 14 residues. V shed 3 bases and J 3 bases; nucleotides not matched to a gene: 2. The germline V gene has CDR1 SGHRS and CDR2 YFSETQ. As DNA, the CDR3 is TGCGCCAGCAGCTCCGGGACAGGGGACTATGGCTACACCTTC. Amino acid sequence: CASSSGTGDYGYTF.

The V and J genes are TRBV7-9 and TRBJ1-1, with D uncertain. There are 13 residues in the CDR3. Germline V gene sequence: CDR1 SEHNR, CDR2 FQNEAQ (reference sequence). Trimming cost V 1 base and J 2 bases, with 5 bases left between them. The CDR3 DNA follows: TGTGCCAGCAGCTTAGTTCCAAACACTGAAGCTTTCTTT. It specifies CASSLVPNTEAFF.

The V call is TRBV7-9, the J call TRBJ2-3; TRBD2 agrees at 11 bases. J gave up 3 bases and V 4 bases, and 3 bases lay outside the gene matches. The CDR3 loop spans 15 amino acids. The germline CDR1 and CDR2 sequences are SEHNR and FQNEAQ (reference sequence). The CDR3 DNA follows: TGTGCCAGCAGCTCCACTAGCGGGAGAACAGATACGCAGTATTTT. Protein sequence: CASSSTSGRTDTQYF.

V and J are TRBV5-6 and TRBJ2-3; 8 positions match TRBD2. V shed 1 base and J 2 bases; nucleotides not matched to a gene: 3. Germline CDR1 SGHDT, CDR2 YYEEEE. The CDR3 is 15 residues long. The CDR3 region is CASSLRGGPTDTQYF. In DNA form, the CDR3 reads TGTGCCAGCAGCTTGCGGGGGGGCCCCACAGATACGCAGTATTTT.

This sequence joins TRBV4-2 and TRBJ2-3; 9 bases are a match to TRBD2. V shed 0 bases and J 0 bases; nucleotides not matched to a gene: 10. The CDR3 is made up of 19 amino acids. From germline, CDR1 is LGHNA and CDR2 YNFKEQ. CDR3 sequence (DNA): TGTGCCAGCAGCCAAGACCTTCGCGGGGGGGCTACTAGCACAGATACGCAGTATTTT. Translated: CASSQDLRGGATSTDTQYF.

This sequence joins TRBV14 and TRBJ2-2, with 8 bases matching TRBD1. Germline V lookup: CDR1 SGHDN, CDR2 FVKESK. With V trimmed by 4 bases and J by 6 bases, 19 bases remained unmatched. This CDR3 spans 19 amino acids. The CDR3 nucleotides are TGTGCCAGCAGCCTAAAACCGACAGGGGCGGGGAATTTCGCCGGGGAGCTGTTTTTT. Protein product: CASSLKPTGAGNFAGELFF.

This clone appeared a single time. This rearrangement joins TRBV3-1 (or the pseudogene TRBV3-2) to TRBJ2-3, with TRBD1 as a possible D gene (6 bases). Germline CDR1 is LGHDT and CDR2 is YNNKEL (reference sequence). This CDR3 is built from 16 residues. V lost 4 bases and J 1 base, leaving 15 bases between the germline ends. The CDR3 DNA reads as TGTGCCAGCAGCCGCCAGCCTGGGGGCGGCACAGATACGCAGTATTTT. Translating it yields CASSRQPGGGTDTQYF.

This chain links TRBV11-2 with TRBJ2-4; tentative D call: TRBD2 (5 bases). This CDR3 spans 12 amino acids. CDR1 SGHAT and CDR2 FQNNGV come from the germline V gene. The V end was cut by 5 bases, the J end by 8 bases, with 10 bases between. CDR3 bases: TGTGCCAGCAGCGCCGGAGGTGACATTCAGTACTTC. Translating gives CASSAGGDIQYF.

V gene TRBV19 combines with J gene TRBJ1-5; 7 positions agree with TRBD1. This CDR3 has 15 amino acids. CDR1 and CDR2 from the germline V gene are LNHDA and SQIVND (reference sequence). Trimming cost V 7 bases and J 0 bases; bases outside gene matches: 6. As DNA, the CDR3 is TGTGCCAGTATGGCAGGGACAGCTAGCAATCAGCCCCAGCATTTT. It translates to CASMAGTASNQPQHF. Full variable domain (rest looked up from reference TRBV19 and TRBJ1-5): DGGITQSPKYLFRKEGQNVTLSCEQNLNHDAMYWYRQDPGQGLRLIYYSQIVNDFQKGDIAEGYSVSREKKESFPLTVTSAQKNPTAFYLCASMAGTASNQPQHFGDGTRLSIL.

The chain carries TRBV5-1 and TRBJ2-7; TRBD2 is a possible D gene (7 bases). Looked up from germline, CDR1 is SGHRS and CDR2 is YFSETQ. This CDR3 is built from 15 residues. V lost 4 bases and J lost 3, with 17 bases in between. CDR3 coding DNA: TGCGCCAGCAGCCCGGAGCGGGACACAGGCTACGAGCAGTACTTC. Translated: CASSPERDTGYEQYF.

The CDR3 DNA is TGTGCCAGCAGCTCAGGACAGGGCGTCATTAATGAGCAGTTCTTC. Protein: CASSSGQGVINEQFF. The genes are TRBV11-2 and TRBJ2-1; 8 bases line up with TRBD1. This CDR3 is built from 15 residues. The V and J ends lost 4 bases and 7 bases, in that order; junction bases with no gene match: 9. Germline CDR1 SGHAT, CDR2 FQNNGV.

The V call is TRBV7-2, the J call TRBJ2-6; D uncertain. From germline, CDR1 is SGHTA and CDR2 FQGNSA. This CDR3 contains 15 residues. V gave up 5 bases and J gave up 3 bases, with 11 bases separating them. The CDR3 is CASSPDIGGANVLTF. The CDR3 DNA is TGTGCCAGCAGCCCCGACATAGGTGGGGCCAACGTCCTGACTTTC.

The chain is built from TRBV7-9 and TRBJ2-1; D might be TRBD1 (6 bases). Germline CDR1 SEHNR, CDR2 FQNEAQ (reference sequence). This CDR3 has 13 residues. V lost 11 bases, J lost 4 bases, and 15 bases lay in between. DNA of the CDR3: TGTGCCTCGGCCAAGGGGGAATACAATGAGCAGTTCTTC. Its translation: CASAKGEYNEQFF. Supplemented by reference TRBV7-9 and TRBJ2-1, the full variable domain reads DTGVSQNPRHKITKRGQNVTFRCDPISEHNRLYWYRQTLGQGPEFLTYFQNEAQLEKSRLLSDRFSAERPKGSFSTLEIQRTEQGDSAMYLCASAKGEYNEQFFGPGTRLTVL.

This rearrangement joins TRBV24-1 to TRBJ1-1; a possible D gene is TRBD1 (6 bases). CDR3 length: 12 amino acids. The germline V and J ends were trimmed by 9 bases and 6 bases, with 13 bases remaining between them. Germline CDR1 and CDR2: KGHDR and SFDVKD. DNA of the CDR3: TGTGCCACCGTGGGGGGGGCGTCTGAAGCTTTCTTT. Its translation: CATVGGASEAFF.

The J gene is TRBJ2-5, the V gene TRBV5-4; TRBD2 aligns across 11 bases. With V trimmed by 3 bases and J by 5 bases, 9 bases remained unmatched. The CDR3 runs to 16 residues. From germline, CDR1 is SGHNT and CDR2 YYREEE (reference sequence). CDR3 in amino acids: CASSYGSGRAVETQYF. The CDR3, as DNA: TGTGCCAGCAGCTACGGTAGCGGGAGGGCCGTGGAGACCCAGTACTTC. The variable domain in full, completed from reference TRBV5-4 and TRBJ2-5, reads ETGVTQSPTHLIKTRGQQVTLRCSSQSGHNTVSWYQQALGQGPQFIFQYYREEENGRGNFPPRFSGLQFPNYSSELNVNALELDDSALYLCASSYGSGRAVETQYFGPGTRLLVL.

The chain uses TRBV9 and TRBJ2-3; TRBD2 aligns across 8 bases. Germline V lookup: CDR1 SGDLS, CDR2 YYNGEE. The CDR3 covers 16 residues. The V gene end was trimmed by 4 bases and the J gene end by 2 bases; junction bases not matched to a gene: 9. This CDR3 is CASSSGGATFTDTQYF. CDR3 nucleotides: TGTGCCAGCAGCTCCGGGGGGGCCACGTTCACAGATACGCAGTATTTT.

The DNA of the CDR3 is TGTGCCAGCAGCCAAGATACGAGCGGAAACACCATATATTTT. Protein product: CASSQDTSGNTIYF. The gene calls are TRBV3-1 (or the pseudogene TRBV3-2) and TRBJ1-3; D gene unclear. CDR1 is LGHDT and CDR2 is YNNKEL in the germline V gene (reference sequence). The CDR3 extends over 14 amino acids. Trimming took off 0 bases at V and 4 bases at J, with 7 bases between the two ends.

This chain joins TRBV4-3 and TRBJ1-4; possibly TRBD1 for D (5 bases). Germline V gene lookup returns CDR1 LGHNA and CDR2 YSLEER. The CDR3 contains 17 residues. V was shortened by 1 base and J by 1 base, with 13 bases between the two germline ends. The CDR3 nucleotides read TGCGCCAGCAGCCAAGGGGAGGGGAGGATAACTAATGAAAAACTGTTTTTT. Translating it yields CASSQGEGRITNEKLFF.

The chain employs TRBV19 and TRBJ2-3; a weak D match, TRBD2 (5 bases). The germline gives CDR1 LNHDA, CDR2 SQIVND (reference sequence). The CDR3 runs 15 residues. The ends were cut back, 0 bases at V and 5 bases at J, with 12 bases in the middle. The CDR3, as DNA: TGTGCCAGTAGTATAGATCGGGTAGAGGGAGATACGCAGTATTTT. The encoded protein is CASSIDRVEGDTQYF.

This chain joins TRBV6-1 and TRBJ2-1; no reliable D call. The germline V gene encodes CDR1 MNHNS and CDR2 SASEGT. This CDR3 has 13 amino acids. Trimming removed 2 bases from V and 10 bases from J, with 12 bases in between. The CDR3 region is CASSEHRVREQFF. The CDR3 DNA sequence: TGTGCCAGCAGTGAACATCGGGTTAGGGAGCAGTTCTTC.

The rearrangement links TRBV28 to TRBJ1-2; D remains ambiguous. Trimming took off 3 bases at V and 6 bases at J, with 11 bases between the two ends. Germline V lookup: CDR1 MDHEN, CDR2 SYDVKM. The length of the CDR3 is 13 residues. CDR3 DNA: TGTGCCAGCAGTTTGCTTGAGGCCGATGGCTACACCTTC. Its protein product is CASSLLEADGYTF.

This rearrangement joins TRBV6-5 to TRBJ1-3, with 8 bases that match TRBD1. Germline V lookup: CDR1 MNHEY, CDR2 SVGAGI. Germline trimming cut 6 bases from V and 4 bases from J; bases unmatched to any gene: 2. The CDR3 extends over 13 amino acids. CDR3 sequence: CASRRTGGNTIYF. The CDR3 DNA reads as TGTGCCAGCAGGCGGACAGGGGGAAACACCATATATTTT.

The chain couples TRBV11-1 to TRBJ2-3, with a tentative D call TRBD1 (5 bases). Trimming removed 5 bases at V and 6 bases at J, with 15 bases between. The CDR3 has 14 residues. Germline V lookup: CDR1 SGHAT, CDR2 FQDESV (reference sequence). The CDR3 loop is CASSPWGISDTQYF. DNA of the CDR3: TGTGCCAGCAGCCCGTGGGGCATCTCTGATACGCAGTATTTT.

The chain joins TRBV3-1 (or the pseudogene TRBV3-2) to TRBJ1-3; the D gene is possibly TRBD1 (5 bases). This CDR3 is 16 amino acids long. Per the germline V gene, CDR1 is LGHDT and CDR2 is YNNKEL (reference sequence). V lost 1 base to trimming and J lost 2 bases, with 12 bases between them. The CDR3 loop is CASSQGGGNPGNTIYF. In DNA, the CDR3 is TGTGCCAGCAGCCAAGGGGGCGGGAACCCTGGAAACACCATATATTTT.

This chain uses TRBV5-6 with TRBJ2-7; 8 positions agree with TRBD1. The CDR3 totals 13 residues. Unmatched junction bases numbered 4, after V lost 2 bases and J lost 6 bases. Per the germline V gene, CDR1 is SGHDT and CDR2 is YYEEEE. CDR3 bases: TGTGCCAGCAGCTTTTACGACAGGGGCGAGCAGTACGTC. Amino acid sequence: CASSFYDRGEQYV.